This TCR beta chain was recovered during a study of shared clonotypes between healthy human individuals. Splitting the CD4+ cells yielded a CD45RA+ naive subset and a CD45RA-negative memory subset. As handled by the study authors: Junction-only immunoSEQ data arrived without quality scores, meaning filtering differed. TCRdb keeps only in-frame clones here, not all; method: immunoSEQ multiplex PCR. V and J calls and clone size come straight from that table; D and trimming were deduced from the DNA. The repertoire holds under 850,000 clones, 72% seen once, with about 1.8% in the top ten. The sequencing sample was made of memory CD4+ T cells sorted from blood. Subset noted: CD45RA-negative fraction. The receptor was derived from a woman in her 30s in good health.

The CDR3 protein is CASSLAANTGELFF. CDR3 DNA: TGTGCCAGCAGTCTAGCGGCCAACACCGGGGAGCTGTTTTTT. The chain recombines TRBV6-1 with TRBJ2-2; 7 bases line up with TRBD2. The CDR3 is made up of 14 amino acids. Per germline, CDR1 MNHNS and CDR2 SASEGT. Trimming at V came to 5 bases and at J to 2 bases, leaving 2 bases not matched to a gene.